This is a list of T cell receptor beta chains from one sample in a study of T cell responses to AZD1222 COVID-19 vaccine. Here immunoSEQ multiplex PCR was the method, and the copy in TCRdb shows in-frame clones only, minus some. There are 100,000 to 150,000 clones in the sample; 93% occur only once, and less than 6% lies in the top ten. The sequencing here drew on peripheral blood, taken 28 days after the second AZD1222 dose. The source of these receptors is an adult who received the AZD1222 COVID-19 vaccine. CDR3s include the opening cysteine and the closing phenylalanine or tryptophan.

CDR3 protein: CASSFRLAVPYNEQFF; J gene: TRBJ2-1; V gene: TRBV14
CDR3 protein: CSARQGETQYF; J gene: TRBJ2-5; V gene: TRBV20-1
CDR3 protein: CASSQDLRRGEETQYF; J gene: TRBJ2-5; V gene: TRBV3-1/TRBV3-2
CDR3 protein: CASSGTGTGPSYGYTF; J gene: TRBJ1-2; V gene: TRBV9
CDR3 protein: CASSLGFQSGANVLTF; J gene: TRBJ2-6; V gene: TRBV18
CDR3 protein: CSYSFTRGGLQTQYF; J gene: TRBJ2-5; V gene: TRBV29-1
CDR3 protein: CASSSSGGAIEQYF; J gene: TRBJ2-7; V gene: TRBV7-2
CDR3 protein: CASSLRDSWLGYTF; J gene: TRBJ1-2; V gene: TRBV5-4
CDR3 protein: CASSLGLLTGTEAFF; J gene: TRBJ1-1; V gene: TRBV7-9
CDR3 protein: CASRLGQTFNEQYF; J gene: TRBJ2-7; V gene: TRBV27
CDR3 protein: CASSIRGGLTDTQYF; J gene: TRBJ2-3; V gene: TRBV19
CDR3 protein: CATSGGGLGPYNEQFF; J gene: TRBJ2-1; V gene: TRBV15
CDR3 protein: CASSYLGTGKRYTF; J gene: TRBJ1-2; V gene: TRBV6-5
CDR3 protein: CASSIVETGAEKLFF; J gene: TRBJ1-4; V gene: TRBV19
CDR3 protein: CASSSTGDRVEQYF; J gene: TRBJ2-7; V gene: TRBV5-4